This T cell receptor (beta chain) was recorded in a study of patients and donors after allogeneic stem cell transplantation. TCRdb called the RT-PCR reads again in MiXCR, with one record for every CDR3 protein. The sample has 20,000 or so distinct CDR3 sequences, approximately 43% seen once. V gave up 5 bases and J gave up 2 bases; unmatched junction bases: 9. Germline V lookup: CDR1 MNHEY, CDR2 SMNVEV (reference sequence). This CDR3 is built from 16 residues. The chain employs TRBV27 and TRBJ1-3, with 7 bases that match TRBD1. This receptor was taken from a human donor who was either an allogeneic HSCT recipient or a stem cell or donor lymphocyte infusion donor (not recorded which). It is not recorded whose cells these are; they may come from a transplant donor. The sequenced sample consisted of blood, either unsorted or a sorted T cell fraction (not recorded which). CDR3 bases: TGTGCCAGCAGTCCTTCGGACAGGATGGCTGGAAACACCATATATTTT. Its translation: CASSPSDRMAGNTIYF.